The entry below gives a single T cell receptor beta chain sequence along with its context. In its sample, this clone was seen once. This receptor's antigen is unknown. No base qualities exist here, and no much larger clone lies one base off it. The immunoSEQ Assay, a bias-controlled multiplex PCR, was used to amplify TCRbeta CDR3 regions from genomic DNA. Turning to the authors' computational methods: The number of nucleated cells in each sample was estimated from the amplification of reference gene primers within the assay. Sequence reads were collapsed and filtered to measure the absolute abundance of every unique TCRbeta CDR3 rearrangement. Productive Simpson clonality was computed per sample as the square root of Simpson's diversity index over productive rearrangements. The source is immuneACCESS, and TCRdb retained only in-frame sequences with V and J called. Part of the clones is not carried over; for the studies checked, unresolved V genes explain less than half of this, and the remainder is unexplained. V, J and clone size are those of that table, while D and trimming were read from the DNA. The sample table records about 150,000 clones; roughly 89% of these occur just once. Of the sample, about 0.57% falls within the top ten clones.

The data originate from a study of blood T cell repertoires in COVID-19 (dated by TCRdb to the early 2020s). The study in broad terms: Samples covering the acute and convalescent phases of COVID-19 were provided by collaborators in the United States, Italy and Spain. The samples were drawn from the first 160 participants of the ongoing ImmuneRACE study and from some 1,300 subjects provided by 6 global collaborators. The repertoires were released in a freely available public database intended as a resource for research on the immune response to SARS-CoV-2. The dataset comprised deeply sampled blood TCRbeta repertoires from subjects exposed to, actively infected with, or recovered from COVID-19. The material from the prospective study consisted of cDNA or gDNA derived from T cells, B-cell-depleted T cells, or PBMCs. Where available, HLA class I and class II types were obtained from metadata supplied by the sample provider rather than from assay-based typing. Nearly every sample came with metadata listing a de-identified subject ID, COVID-19 status, age in years and sex.

Broad study findings and their caveats: How much clinical and demographic metadata was included differed by source and by participant, and the metadata was provided uncurated.

Whole blood was collected in K2EDTA tubes by collaborating institutions according to the institutions' own protocols. For TCRbeta analysis, collaborators shipped samples in one of three forms: frozen whole blood, isolated PBMCs, or DNA extracted from either of those sample types. For CDR1 and CDR2, the germline V gene (reference sequence) lists WNHNN and SYGVQD. From the cysteine up to the phenylalanine, the CDR3 has a length of 15 residues. Solely the CDR3 DNA is kept, with 45 bases framed from the first base. Here V drops 6 bases and J drops 4 bases, and the junction holds 10 bases not matched to any gene.

The origin of this receptor is a man aged 50 to 59 with acute or convalescent COVID-19. Input material: peripheral blood. In this chain, TRBV10-1 is recombined with TRBJ2-5, and 8 junctional nucleotides match TRBD2. The nucleotide sequence reads TGCGCCAGCAGCGCAGCGGGAGTAGGGGCAGAGACCCAGTACTTC. It translates as CASSAAGVGAETQYF.